The rows below give T cell receptor beta chains drawn from one sample of a study of T cell responses to AZD1222 COVID-19 vaccine. The protocol was immunoSEQ multiplex PCR, while the TCRdb copy is restricted to in-frame clones and leaves out a portion. The repertoire holds more than 110,000 clones, with around 90% as singletons. Here the sequenced sample was peripheral blood, taken on day 0 of AZD1222 vaccination. The receptors were gathered from an adult in good health. CDR3s include the opening cysteine and the closing phenylalanine or tryptophan. A D gene is named only where the DNA matches it firmly. Size tells how often a clone was seen (once, few, many) or the class of an expanded clone, and some rows leave it out.

d_call: NA
v_call: TRBV11-3
j_call: TRBJ2-7
clone_size: once
cdr3_nt: TGTGCCAGCAGCTTTTTCGGGGGCACCTACGAGCAGTACTTC
cdr3_aa: CASSFFGGTYEQYF

d_call: TRBD1
v_call: TRBV7-9
j_call: TRBJ1-6
clone_size: NA
cdr3_nt: TGTGCCAGCAGCCTTACAGGGGACTCACCCCTCCACTTT
cdr3_aa: CASSLTGDSPLHF

d_call: TRBD1
v_call: TRBV28
j_call: TRBJ2-2
clone_size: NA
cdr3_nt: TGTGCCAGCAGTTCAGGGGGTGGAACCGGGGAGCTGTTTTTT
cdr3_aa: CASSSGGGTGELFF

d_call: NA
v_call: TRBV2
j_call: TRBJ2-7
clone_size: once
cdr3_nt: TGTGCCAGCACTTTGGCCGGACTAAGCTCCTACGAGCAGTACTTC
cdr3_aa: CASTLAGLSSYEQYF

d_call: NA
v_call: TRBV27
j_call: TRBJ2-2
clone_size: NA
cdr3_nt: TGTGCCAGCAGTCGAGGGGTAAGAGGGGAGCTGTTTTTT
cdr3_aa: CASSRGVRGELFF

d_call: NA
v_call: TRBV11-1
j_call: TRBJ1-1
clone_size: NA
cdr3_nt: TGTGCCAGCAGCTTAATCGAAGGACCGTCCCGGACTGAAGCTTTCTTT
cdr3_aa: CASSLIEGPSRTEAFF

d_call: TRBD1
v_call: TRBV3-1/TRBV3-2
j_call: TRBJ2-7
clone_size: NA
cdr3_nt: TGTGCCAGCAGCTCCCGGGACAGGGGATCCTACGAGCAGTACTTC
cdr3_aa: CASSSRDRGSYEQYF

d_call: NA
v_call: TRBV15
j_call: TRBJ2-7
clone_size: few
cdr3_nt: TGTGCCACCAGCTCCAAACCCATTTCCCTCGAGCAGTACTTC
cdr3_aa: CATSSKPISLEQYF

d_call: NA
v_call: TRBV7-9
j_call: TRBJ1-1
clone_size: NA
cdr3_nt: TGTGCCAGCAGCCGACGGAACACTGAAGCTTTCTTT
cdr3_aa: CASSRRNTEAFF

d_call: NA
v_call: TRBV4-1
j_call: TRBJ1-6
clone_size: NA
cdr3_nt: TGCGCCAGCAGCCAAGATCAGGGTCTGAAGCCGAATTCACCCCTCCACTTT
cdr3_aa: CASSQDQGLKPNSPLHF

d_call: NA
v_call: TRBV28
j_call: TRBJ1-1
clone_size: NA
cdr3_nt: TGTGCCAGCAGCCCGACTAATTTGGGGACTGAAGCTTTCTTT
cdr3_aa: CASSPTNLGTEAFF

d_call: NA
v_call: TRBV19
j_call: TRBJ2-7
clone_size: NA
cdr3_nt: TGTGCCAGTAGTCAAACCGACGGCGGCTCCTACGAGCAGTACTTC
cdr3_aa: CASSQTDGGSYEQYF

d_call: TRBD1
v_call: TRBV28
j_call: TRBJ1-4
clone_size: NA
cdr3_nt: TGTGCCAGCAGTTTGGGGGTGGGACAGGGCAATGAAAAACTGTTTTTT
cdr3_aa: CASSLGVGQGNEKLFF

d_call: NA
v_call: TRBV7-2
j_call: TRBJ2-7
clone_size: NA
cdr3_nt: TGTGCCAGCAGCTGGACGGGCCGCTCCTACGAGCAGTACTTC
cdr3_aa: CASSWTGRSYEQYF

d_call: TRBD2
v_call: TRBV4-2
j_call: TRBJ2-7
clone_size: once
cdr3_nt: TGTGCCAGCAGCCAAGATCTAGCGGGAACCTACGAGCAGTACTTC
cdr3_aa: CASSQDLAGTYEQYF

d_call: NA
v_call: TRBV29-1
j_call: TRBJ2-5
clone_size: NA
cdr3_nt: TGCAGCACCCGACAGAAAGAGACCCAGTACTTC
cdr3_aa: CSTRQKETQYF

d_call: NA
v_call: TRBV7-2
j_call: TRBJ2-3
clone_size: NA
cdr3_nt: TGTGCCAGCAGCTTGGGACTTGCCTTTGATACGCAGTATTTT
cdr3_aa: CASSLGLAFDTQYF